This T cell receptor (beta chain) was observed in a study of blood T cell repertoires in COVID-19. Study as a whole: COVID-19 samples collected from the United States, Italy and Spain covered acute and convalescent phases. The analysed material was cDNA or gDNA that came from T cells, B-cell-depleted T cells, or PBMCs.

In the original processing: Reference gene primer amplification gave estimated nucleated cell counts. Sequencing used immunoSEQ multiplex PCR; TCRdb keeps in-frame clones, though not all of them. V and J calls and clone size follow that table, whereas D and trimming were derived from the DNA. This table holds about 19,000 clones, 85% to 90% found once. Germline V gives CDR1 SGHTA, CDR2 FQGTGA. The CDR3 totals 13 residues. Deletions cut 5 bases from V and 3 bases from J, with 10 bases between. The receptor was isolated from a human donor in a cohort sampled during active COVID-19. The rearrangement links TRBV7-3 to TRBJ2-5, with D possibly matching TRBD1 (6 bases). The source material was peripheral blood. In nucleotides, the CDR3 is TGTGCCAGCAGCCCACAGGGAGAAGAGACCCAGTACTTC. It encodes CASSPQGEETQYF.